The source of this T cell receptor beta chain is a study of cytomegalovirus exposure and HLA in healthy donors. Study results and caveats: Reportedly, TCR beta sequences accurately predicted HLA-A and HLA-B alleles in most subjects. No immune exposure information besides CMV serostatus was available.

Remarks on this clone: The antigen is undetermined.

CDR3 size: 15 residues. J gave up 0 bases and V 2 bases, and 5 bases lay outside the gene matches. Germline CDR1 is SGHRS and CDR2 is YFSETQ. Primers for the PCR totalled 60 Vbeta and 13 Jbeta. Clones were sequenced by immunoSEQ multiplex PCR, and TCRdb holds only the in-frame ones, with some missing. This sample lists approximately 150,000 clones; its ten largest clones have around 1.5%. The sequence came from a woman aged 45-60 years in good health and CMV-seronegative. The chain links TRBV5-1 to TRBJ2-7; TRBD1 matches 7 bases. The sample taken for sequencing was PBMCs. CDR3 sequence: CASSLLTGASYEQYF. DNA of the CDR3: TGCGCCAGCAGCTTATTAACAGGGGCCTCCTACGAGCAGTACTTC.